This T cell receptor beta chain was captured in a study of OX40 agonist ivuxolimab in advanced cancers. Only in-frame clones appear in the TCRdb table, and some are missing; sequencing was by immunoSEQ multiplex PCR. The sample carries approximately 68,000 clones, around 87% recorded once. With 7 bases removed from V and 7 bases from J, the gap between germline ends came to 10 bases. The CDR3 extends over 11 amino acids. The V gene's germline CDR1 is LNHDA and CDR2 SQIVND (reference sequence). The rearrangement joins TRBV19 to TRBJ1-1, with D maybe TRBD1 (5 bases). Specimen: CD4+ or CD8+ T cells sorted from blood, collected in a trial of the OX40 agonist ivuxolimab. The source of this sequence is an adult with an advanced solid tumor such as melanoma, head and neck, liver or kidney cancer. The CDR3 sequence: CASIAGGEAFF. The CDR3 nucleotides read TGTGCCAGTATCGCCGGGGGTGAAGCTTTCTTT.